Following are 32 T cell receptor beta chains from one sample sequenced in a study of blood T cell repertoires in COVID-19 (dated by TCRdb to about 2020). The library came from the immunoSEQ multiplex PCR assay. What TCRdb holds here is the immuneACCESS table cut down to in-frame rearrangements. Part of the clones is not present; checked against another copy, under half of the missing clones reflect an unresolved V gene, and the others are unexplained. For this sample the table gives 300,000 to 400,000 clones, of which approximately 81% were detected only once. Approximately 1.9% of the sample goes to the ten largest clones. Sequencing was carried out using PBMCs or T cells enriched from blood (not recorded which). The source is a woman younger than 45 who had been exposed to COVID-19.

The chain links TRBV6-9 to TRBJ2-1, with 12 bases identical to TRBD2. V gave up 2 bases and J gave up 0 bases; unmatched junction bases: 14. The CDR3 runs to 21 residues. Per the germline V gene, CDR1 is MNHGY and CDR2 is SVAAGI. CDR3 in DNA: TGTGCCAGCAGTTATCCCAAGGCAACTAGCGGGAGGCCCCACTCCTACAATGAGCAGTTCTTC. Translation gives CASSYPKATSGRPHSYNEQFF.

CDR3 nucleotides: TGTGCCAGCAACCGAAGGGGGAGTTTTTCCTACGAGCAGTACTTC. Protein sequence: CASNRRGSFSYEQYF. The rearrangement joins TRBV13 to TRBJ2-7, with a possible D match to TRBD1 (6 bases). The CDR3 is 15 residues long. CDR1 and CDR2 (germline): PRHDT, FYEKMQ (reference sequence). Trimming stripped 7 bases from V and 1 base from J, with 17 bases between.

V and J are TRBV5-1 and TRBJ2-7, with 10 bases that match TRBD2. The junction had 4 bases not matched to a gene; V was cut back by 1 base and J by 0 bases. The CDR3 sequence is 16 residues long. The germline V gene has CDR1 SGHRS and CDR2 YFSETQ. DNA of the CDR3: TGCGCCAGCAGCTTGCCCGGGACTAGCGACTCCTACGAGCAGTACTTC. Translating gives CASSLPGTSDSYEQYF.

The CDR3 bases are TGTGCCAGCAGCTTAGAAGGCCAGGGGGCATACGAGCAGTACTTC. Its translation: CASSLEGQGAYEQYF. The V and J genes are TRBV11-2 and TRBJ2-7, with 8 bases matching TRBD1. Germline V lookup: CDR1 SGHAT, CDR2 FQNNGV. This CDR3 is built from 15 residues. V shed 0 bases, J shed 4 bases, and the junction held 5 bases outside the gene matches.

This chain joins TRBV18 and TRBJ2-1; D possibly corresponds to TRBD2 (7 bases). Germline CDR1 and CDR2: KGHSH and LQKENI. This CDR3 spans 22 amino acids. Trimming removed 5 bases from V and 4 bases from J, with 36 bases in between. The CDR3 DNA reads TGTGCCAGCTCAATACTCCGATCCTCCACAGCTAGCGGCGCCAGGGGTTACAATGAGCAGTTCTTC. Its protein product is CASSILRSSTASGARGYNEQFF.

This clone was detected only a few times. The V and J genes are TRBV5-1 and TRBJ1-6; 8 bases fit TRBD1. Unmatched junction bases numbered 6, after V lost 0 bases and J lost 10 bases. This CDR3 has 15 amino acids. Germline lookup yields CDR1 SGHRS and CDR2 YFSETQ. The CDR3 loop is CASSLAARGQSPLHF. The CDR3 region has the DNA TGCGCCAGCAGCTTGGCCGCCAGGGGGCAATCACCCCTCCACTTT.

This clone was observed a few times. The genes are TRBV6-5 and TRBJ2-7; the match to TRBD2 covers 9 bases. This CDR3 is 15 amino acids long. Looked up from germline, CDR1 is MNHEY and CDR2 is SVGAGI. The V gene end was trimmed by 6 bases and the J gene end by 0 bases; junction bases not matched to a gene: 6. DNA of the CDR3: TGTGCCAGCAGCCAAGGACTAGCGAGCTCCTACGAGCAGTACTTC. Translating gives CASSQGLASSYEQYF.

The chain has TRBV9 and TRBJ2-2, with a tentative D call TRBD1 (6 bases). V lost 0 bases, J lost 6 bases, and 12 bases lay in between. Germline CDR1 and CDR2: SGDLS and YYNGEE. This CDR3 contains 15 residues. The CDR3 nucleotides are TGTGCCAGCAGCGTAGAAGGGGGTAACTCCGGGGAGCTGTTTTTT. Residues: CASSVEGGNSGELFF.

The rearrangement joins TRBV2 to TRBJ2-1; 7 bases fit TRBD1. The germline CDR1 and CDR2 sequences are SNHLY and FYNNEI. Trimming removed 5 bases from V and 4 bases from J; junction bases left unmatched: 8. The CDR3 length is 15 residues. CDR3 amino acids: CASSWWGQTYNEQFF. CDR3 in DNA: TGTGCCAGCAGTTGGTGGGGACAGACGTACAATGAGCAGTTCTTC. Supplemented by reference TRBV2 and TRBJ2-1, the full variable domain reads EPEVTQTPSHQVTQMGQEVILRCVPISNHLYFYWYRQILGQKVEFLVSFYNNEISEKSEIFDDQFSVERPDGSNFTLKIRSTKLEDSAMYFCASSWWGQTYNEQFFGPGTRLTVL.

J is TRBJ2-1 and V is TRBV4-2; 8 bases are a match to TRBD2. V lost 0 bases and J lost 9; bases outside the gene matches: 7. This CDR3 is built from 15 residues. The germline gives CDR1 LGHNA, CDR2 YNFKEQ. DNA for the CDR3: TGTGCCAGCAGCCAAGATGGCAGCGGGGGTACTGAGCAGTTCTTC. This encodes CASSQDGSGGTEQFF.

This rearrangement joins TRBV14 to TRBJ1-2; D is uncertain. The V gene's germline CDR1 is SGHDN and CDR2 FVKESK. Trimming cost V 0 bases and J 8 bases, with 13 bases left between them. CDR3 length equals 14 residues. This CDR3 reads CASSQDYTGGGYTF. CDR3 DNA: TGTGCCAGCAGCCAAGATTATACTGGCGGAGGCTACACCTTC.

The chain carries TRBV7-6 and TRBJ1-1; maybe TRBD1 (5 bases). Trimming stripped 5 bases from V and 1 base from J, with 20 bases between. Per germline, CDR1 SGHVS and CDR2 FNYEAQ. This CDR3 has 17 residues. The CDR3 nucleotides read TGTGCCAGCAGCACCCCAGGTGGTGGGAGGGGGAACACTGAAGCTTTCTTT. It specifies CASSTPGGGRGNTEAFF. Supplemented by reference TRBV7-6 and TRBJ1-1, the full variable domain reads GAGVSQSPRYKVTKRGQDVALRCDPISGHVSLYWYRQALGQGPEFLTYFNYEAQQDKSGLPNDRFSAERPEGSISTLTIQRTEQRDSAMYRCASSTPGGGRGNTEAFFGQGTRLTVV.

This chain joins TRBV11-2 and TRBJ1-1; D might be TRBD1 (6 bases). Trimming shortened V by 5 bases and J by 11 bases, and 18 bases separated the two germline ends. The CDR3 sequence is 13 residues long. Germline CDR1 and CDR2: SGHAT and FQNNGV. CDR3 protein: CASSATGGKGAFF. The CDR3 bases are TGTGCCAGCAGCGCGACAGGCGGCAAAGGGGCTTTCTTT.

For the CDR3, the DNA is TGTGCCTGGAGTTTTAGACAGGGTGGCAATCAGCCCCAGCATTTT. Translation gives CAWSFRQGGNQPQHF. This chain connects TRBV30 to TRBJ1-5, with 7 bases identical to TRBD1. Germline-derived CDR1 and CDR2 are GTSNPN and SVGIG (reference sequence). V dropped 2 bases and J dropped 2; count of bases not matched to a gene: 6. CDR3 length: 15 residues.

This clone has just one count. The J gene is TRBJ1-5, the V gene TRBV7-3; D is uncertain. The CDR3 consists of 16 residues. CDR1 and CDR2 from the germline V gene are SGHTA and FQGTGA. Trimming cost V 5 bases and J 0 bases, with 14 bases left between them. The CDR3 DNA is TGTGCCAGCAGCACGGGAGATGGTAATAGCAATCAGCCCCAGCATTTT. Its protein product is CASSTGDGNSNQPQHF.

V gene TRBV11-3 combines with J gene TRBJ2-1, with D perhaps matching TRBD2 (5 bases). Deletions cut 2 bases from V and 5 bases from J, with 13 bases between. There are 15 residues in the CDR3. Germline V gives CDR1 SGHNT, CDR2 YENEEA. The CDR3 DNA reads TGTGCCAGCAGCTTATCGCCTAGCTACCACAATGAGCAGTTCTTC. Its translation: CASSLSPSYHNEQFF.

This clone was counted a single time. This chain connects TRBV2 to TRBJ2-1; 8 positions agree with TRBD1. The V segment lost 6 bases and the J segment 8 bases; nucleotides outside the gene matches: 6. Germline V gene lookup returns CDR1 SNHLY and CDR2 FYNNEI. This CDR3 is 13 amino acids long. CDR3 nucleotides: TGTGCCAGCAGGACAGGGGACCATCATGAGCAGTTCTTC. Protein product: CASRTGDHHEQFF.

The rearrangement links TRBV2 to TRBJ2-3; 9 nucleotides align to TRBD2. The V gene end was trimmed by 6 bases and the J gene end by 2 bases; junction bases not matched to a gene: 9. The CDR3 covers 16 residues. Germline values: CDR1 SNHLY, CDR2 FYNNEI. CDR3 bases: TGTGCCAGCAGCGGGCGGACTAGCGAGAACACAGATACGCAGTATTTT. Amino acids: CASSGRTSENTDTQYF.

The chain uses TRBV7-8 and TRBJ1-1, with D possibly TRBD1 on 6 matching bases. Trimming shortened V by 2 bases and J by 7 bases, and 14 bases separated the two germline ends. This CDR3 is built from 14 residues. Germline CDR1 and CDR2: SGHVS and FQNEAQ. The chain's CDR3 is CASSLTGGTSEAFF. The DNA for the CDR3 is TGTGCCAGCAGCTTAACAGGTGGGACAAGTGAAGCTTTCTTT.

The J gene is TRBJ1-1, the V gene TRBV7-9; D unresolved. This CDR3 region has 13 residues. Between the trimmed V and J ends, which lost 6 bases and 7 bases, there was a span of 15 bases. Germline CDR1 reads SEHNR; CDR2 reads FQNEAQ (reference sequence). As DNA, the CDR3 is TGTGCCAGCAGTTTCAATACCGGGTTTGAAGCTTTCTTT. This sequence encodes CASSFNTGFEAFF. The entire variable domain, with the rest obtained from reference TRBV7-9 and TRBJ1-1, is as follows: DTGVSQNPRHKITKRGQNVTFRCDPISEHNRLYWYRQTLGQGPEFLTYFQNEAQLEKSRLLSDRFSAERPKGSFSTLEIQRTEQGDSAMYLCASSFNTGFEAFFGQGTRLTVV.

This chain uses TRBV15 with TRBJ2-2, with 10 bases fitting TRBD1. After removal of 4 bases from V and 7 bases from J, the junction contained 6 bases not matched to a gene. From germline, CDR1 is LNHNV and CDR2 YYDKDF (reference sequence). There are 15 residues in the CDR3. CDR3 protein: CATSKPGQGFGELFF. CDR3 DNA sequence: TGTGCCACCAGCAAACCGGGACAGGGGTTCGGGGAGCTGTTTTTT.

This chain links TRBV7-2 with TRBJ1-5; D might be TRBD1 (5 bases). Germline values: CDR1 SGHTA, CDR2 FQGNSA. Trimming cost V 2 bases and J 4 bases, with 12 bases left between them. There are 15 residues in the CDR3. This chain's CDR3 is CASSLSLRTNQPQHF. The CDR3 DNA sequence: TGTGCCAGCAGCTTATCTCTACGGACAAATCAGCCCCAGCATTTT.

The V and J genes are TRBV7-2 and TRBJ1-3; 7 positions agree with TRBD1. V shed 4 bases and J 0 bases; nucleotides not matched to a gene: 15. Germline V lookup: CDR1 SGHTA, CDR2 FQGNSA. The CDR3 length is 19 residues. CDR3 DNA: TGTGCCAGCAGCTCCGAGCCGGACAGGCCTAATTACTCTGGAAACACCATATATTTT. Its translation is CASSSEPDRPNYSGNTIYF.

The chain joins TRBV15 to TRBJ2-2; TRBD2 agrees at 10 bases. Trimming removed 0 bases from V and 7 bases from J; junction bases left unmatched: 8. CDR1 and CDR2 from the germline V gene are LNHNV and YYDKDF (reference sequence). CDR3 length: 17 residues. CDR3 nucleotides: TGTGCCACCAGCAGAGATCTCAGCGGGAGGGCCGTCGGGGAGCTGTTTTTT. As protein: CATSRDLSGRAVGELFF.

The V gene is TRBV12-3 or TRBV12-4, the J gene TRBJ2-5; D gene unclear. V shed 3 bases and J shed 4 bases, with 9 bases lying between them. This CDR3 region has 13 residues. CDR3 protein: CASSLEYRETQYF. CDR3 bases: TGTGCCAGCAGTTTGGAGTATAGAGAGACCCAGTACTTC.

This chain uses TRBV19 with TRBJ2-2; possible D gene TRBD1, 6 bases. The V gene's germline CDR1 is LNHDA and CDR2 SQIVND (reference sequence). The germline V and J ends were trimmed by 2 bases and 4 bases, with 11 bases remaining between them. The CDR3 contains 15 residues. The CDR3 loop is CASSILGAGTGELFF. Written as DNA, the CDR3 is TGTGCCAGTAGTATATTGGGGGCGGGCACCGGGGAGCTGTTTTTT.

The rearrangement links TRBV7-2 to TRBJ2-7, with 13 positions matching TRBD2. CDR1 is SGHTA and CDR2 is FQGNSA in the germline V gene. V was pared by 2 bases and J by 2 bases, with 6 bases of the junction left unmatched. This CDR3 spans 17 amino acids. CDR3 loop: CASSLFWTSGGAYEQYF. Written as DNA, the CDR3 is TGTGCCAGCAGCTTATTTTGGACTAGCGGGGGCGCCTACGAGCAGTACTTC.

This clone was picked up one time. The chain combines TRBV18 with TRBJ1-3; 8 nucleotides align to TRBD1. V shed 3 bases and J 0 bases; nucleotides not matched to a gene: 4. The germline gives CDR1 KGHSH, CDR2 LQKENI. The CDR3 extends over 16 amino acids. CDR3 DNA sequence: TGTGCCAGCTCACCCGGGACAGGAATCTCTGGAAACACCATATATTTT. It codes for CASSPGTGISGNTIYF.

The rearrangement joins TRBV30 to TRBJ2-2; 7 positions match TRBD1. Germline assignment: CDR1 GTSNPN and CDR2 SVGIG (reference sequence). The length of the CDR3 is 20 residues. V was pared by 4 bases and J by 9 bases, with 29 bases of the junction left unmatched. The CDR3 DNA follows: TGTGCCTGGACCGGGACCCTAGGGACAGCTGCCTCCTACCCCGCCCGGGAGCTGTTTTTT. Protein product: CAWTGTLGTAASYPARELFF. The full variable domain, rest sourced from reference TRBV30 and TRBJ2-2, is SQTIHQWPATLVQPVGSPLSLECTVEGTSNPNLYWYRQAAGRGLQLLFYSVGIGQISSEVPQNLSASRPQDRQFILSSKKLLLSDSGFYLCAWTGTLGTAASYPARELFFGEGSRLTVL.

J is TRBJ1-1 and V is TRBV3-1 (or the pseudogene TRBV3-2); the D is unclear. Germline V CDR1 and CDR2: LGHDT, YNNKEL (reference sequence). CDR3 length: 13 amino acids. The germline V and J ends were trimmed by 9 bases and 0 bases, with 11 bases remaining between them. CDR3: CASKSPMNTEAFF. CDR3 DNA sequence: TGTGCCAGTAAAAGCCCCATGAACACTGAAGCTTTCTTT.

The chain carries TRBV3-1 (or the pseudogene TRBV3-2) and TRBJ2-7; D not certain. Per germline, CDR1 LGHDT and CDR2 YNNKEL (reference sequence). The CDR3 spans 16 residues. V was cut by 2 bases and J by 0 bases, with 14 bases left in between. CDR3 in DNA: TGTGCCAGCAGCCAAAGACCGACTGTTAGCTCCTACGAGCAGTACTTC. Its protein is CASSQRPTVSSYEQYF.

V gene TRBV28 combines with J gene TRBJ2-5; no firm D call. Trimming pared 5 bases from V and 5 bases from J, leaving 9 bases between. CDR3 length equals 12 residues. Germline values: CDR1 MDHEN, CDR2 SYDVKM. Here the CDR3 reads CASSTGFETQYF. The CDR3 nucleotides read TGTGCCAGCAGTACCGGGTTTGAGACCCAGTACTTC.